Listed below are T cell receptor beta chains from one sample, sequenced in a study of T-cell memory formation after mild COVID-19. Each CDR3 protein is one row after TCRdb ran MiXCR on the 5' RACE reads. Among about 430,000 distinct CDR3 sequences, 20% to 25% were seen once, and the ten largest hold around 8.1%. Sequenced input: PBMCs or a T cell subset sorted from them (not recorded which). The receptors originated from an adult woman who had mild COVID-19 (a few samples of this study predate the infection). Cell type and time point are not known. Both conserved end residues are part of each CDR3. Fields, in order: V gene, D gene, J gene, clone size, CDR3 protein, CDR3 DNA. A D gene is named only where the DNA matches it firmly. Only part of the rows carry a size: once, few, many, or a class if the clone is expanded.

v_gene: TRBV19; d_gene: TRBD1; j_gene: TRBJ1-1; abundance: once; CDR3aa: CASRWGQGCTEAFF; CDR3nt: TGTGCCAGCAGGTGGGGACAGGGGTGCACTGAAGCTTTCTTT
v_gene: TRBV5-6; d_gene: TRBD1; j_gene: TRBJ2-7; abundance: few; CDR3aa: CASSLPHRQGSYEQYF; CDR3nt: TGTGCCAGCAGCTTGCCTCATAGACAGGGATCCTACGAGCAGTACTTC
v_gene: TRBV20-1; d_gene: TRBD2; j_gene: TRBJ2-7; abundance: NA; CDR3aa: CSAETSGGGYEQYF; CDR3nt: TGCAGTGCTGAAACTAGCGGGGGAGGCTACGAGCAGTACTTC
v_gene: TRBV6-2/TRBV6-3; d_gene: NA; j_gene: TRBJ2-7; abundance: few; CDR3aa: CASSHNQEQYF; CDR3nt: TGTGCCAGCAGCCACAACCAGGAGCAGTACTTC
v_gene: TRBV12-3/TRBV12-4; d_gene: TRBD2; j_gene: TRBJ2-1; abundance: many; CDR3aa: CASRRGGSYNEQFF; CDR3nt: TGTGCCAGCAGACGGGGGGGGTCCTACAATGAGCAGTTCTTC
v_gene: TRBV13; d_gene: TRBD1; j_gene: TRBJ2-5; abundance: NA; CDR3aa: CASSLRRGPLNMETQYF; CDR3nt: TGTGCCAGCAGCTTACGCAGGGGGCCCCTGAACATGGAGACCCAGTACTTC
v_gene: TRBV20-1; d_gene: NA; j_gene: TRBJ1-4; abundance: NA; CDR3aa: CSARVGTNNEKLFF; CDR3nt: TGCAGTGCTAGAGTAGGGACCAATAATGAAAAACTGTTTTTT
v_gene: TRBV7-3; d_gene: TRBD1; j_gene: TRBJ2-3; abundance: many; CDR3aa: CASRSTGGTDTQYF; CDR3nt: TGTGCCAGCAGGTCCACAGGGGGCACAGATACGCAGTATTTT
v_gene: TRBV12-3/TRBV12-4; d_gene: NA; j_gene: TRBJ2-7; abundance: NA; CDR3aa: CASSPPMGEQYF; CDR3nt: TGTGCCAGCAGCCCCCCTATGGGTGAGCAGTACTTC
v_gene: TRBV4-2; d_gene: NA; j_gene: TRBJ1-2; abundance: few; CDR3aa: CASSHPGTDNGYTF; CDR3nt: TGTGCCAGCAGCCACCCCGGGACCGATAATGGCTACACCTTC
v_gene: TRBV7-9; d_gene: TRBD1; j_gene: TRBJ2-7; abundance: NA; CDR3aa: CASSLTHGQATNPYEQYF; CDR3nt: TGTGCCAGCAGCCTAACACACGGACAGGCGACGAACCCCTACGAGCAGTACTTC